Reported below is one T cell receptor beta chain. In the authors' methods: Estimates of nucleated cell counts were drawn from the amplification of reference gene primers. Clones were sequenced by immunoSEQ multiplex PCR, and TCRdb holds only the in-frame ones, with some missing. For V, J and clone size, that table is used; D and trimming come from the DNA. The sample includes about 270,000 clones, around 87% of them seen just once. The CDR3 spans 18 residues. The V gene's germline CDR1 is SGHRS and CDR2 YFSETQ. V was pared by 4 bases and J by 0 bases, with 12 bases of the junction left unmatched. This record belongs to a study of blood T cell repertoires in COVID-19. Study as a whole: Acute-phase and convalescent COVID-19 samples originated in the United States, Italy and Spain. In each case, the material was cDNA or gDNA derived from T cells, B-cell-depleted T cells, or PBMCs.

The sequence derives from a woman aged 50 to 65 with acute or convalescent COVID-19. V is TRBV5-1 and J is TRBJ2-3; the match to TRBD2 covers 9 bases. Sample: peripheral blood. The CDR3 loop reads CASSLGLALGSSTDTQYF. As DNA, the CDR3 is TGCGCCAGCAGCCTCGGACTAGCGCTAGGGAGTAGCACAGATACGCAGTATTTT.